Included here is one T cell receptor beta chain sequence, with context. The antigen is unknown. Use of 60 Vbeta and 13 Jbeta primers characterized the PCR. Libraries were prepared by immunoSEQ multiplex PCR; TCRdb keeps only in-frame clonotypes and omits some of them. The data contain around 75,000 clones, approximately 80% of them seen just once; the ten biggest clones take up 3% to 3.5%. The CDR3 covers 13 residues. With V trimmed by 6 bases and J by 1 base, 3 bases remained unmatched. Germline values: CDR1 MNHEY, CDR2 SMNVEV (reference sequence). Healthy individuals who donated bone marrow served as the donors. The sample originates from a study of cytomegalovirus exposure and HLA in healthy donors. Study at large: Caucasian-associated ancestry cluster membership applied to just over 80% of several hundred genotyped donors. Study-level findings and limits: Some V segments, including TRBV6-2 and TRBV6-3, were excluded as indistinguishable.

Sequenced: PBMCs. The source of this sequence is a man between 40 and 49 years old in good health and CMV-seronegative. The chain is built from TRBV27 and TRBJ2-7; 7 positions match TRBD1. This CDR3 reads CASRLQGSYEQYF. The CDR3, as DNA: TGTGCCAGCAGACTACAGGGGTCCTACGAGCAGTACTTC.